This T cell receptor beta chain was captured by sequencing in a study of T cell responses to AZD1222 COVID-19 vaccine. For the study at large: Second doses that came at about 4 or about 12 weeks were put together.

The germline CDR1 and CDR2 sequences are LGHNT and FRNRAP. After removal of 1 base from V and 6 bases from J, the junction contained 6 bases not matched to a gene. The CDR3 sequence is 14 residues long. TCRdb keeps only in-frame clones here, not all; method: immunoSEQ multiplex PCR. The sample consists of about 130,000 clones, 93% of them appearing once. As concerns this clone: Antigen unknown.

General study points: Nearly half of spike-specific TCRs reportedly target variant regions that are unmutated in the B.1.351 and B.1.1.7 variants. Baseline seropositives among AZD1222 recipients totaled only 5 to 7.

The input for sequencing was peripheral blood, taken on day 0 of AZD1222 vaccination. This clonotype was sampled from an adult in good health. The J gene is TRBJ2-7, the V gene TRBV12-5; 7 positions match TRBD1. CDR3 nucleotides: TGTGCTAGTGGTTTGGATAGGGGGCGCACCGAGCAGTACTTC. It specifies CASGLDRGRTEQYF.